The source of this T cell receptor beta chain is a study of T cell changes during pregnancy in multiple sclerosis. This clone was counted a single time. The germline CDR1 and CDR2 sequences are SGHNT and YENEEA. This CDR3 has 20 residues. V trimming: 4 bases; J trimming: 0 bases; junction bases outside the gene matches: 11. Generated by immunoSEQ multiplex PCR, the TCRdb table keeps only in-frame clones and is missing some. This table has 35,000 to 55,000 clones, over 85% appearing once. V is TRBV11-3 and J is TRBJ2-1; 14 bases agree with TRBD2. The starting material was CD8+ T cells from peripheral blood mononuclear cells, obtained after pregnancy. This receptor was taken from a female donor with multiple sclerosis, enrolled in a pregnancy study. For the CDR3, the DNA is TGTGCCAGCAGCTCCGGGGGGACTAGCGGGGGTACGAGCTCCTACAATGAGCAGTTCTTC. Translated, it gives CASSSGGTSGGTSSYNEQFF.